What follows describes a single T cell receptor (beta chain). Its antigen is as yet unknown. This specimen comes from a study of CD8 T cells in Susac syndrome. Study conclusions and caveats: The number of individuals included in the study's TCR sequencing and HLA analysis was acknowledged as relatively small.

While serving as controls, healthy donors were matched for age and sex. TEMRA cells were FACS-enriched, and CD8+ and CD4+ T cells were isolated negatively. Trimming shortened V by 4 bases and J by 3 bases, and 11 bases separated the two germline ends. CDR3 length equals 14 residues. Per germline, CDR1 SGDLS and CDR2 YYNGEE. Random-hexamer reverse transcription was applied to roughly 0.45 to 1 ug RNA. Coverage of TCR beta CDR3 amplification by immunoSEQ multiplex PCR extended to 54 Vbeta and 13 Jbeta. TCRdb itself ran the immunoSEQ multiplex PCR reads through MiXCR, one entry per CDR3 protein. The sample consists of about 200,000 distinct CDR3 sequences, roughly 94% of them appearing once.

The chain joins TRBV9 to TRBJ1-5; D gene uncertain. Sample: CD4+ T cells from PBMCs. The TCR sequence derives from a human donor in good health. The CDR3 DNA follows: TGTGCCAGCAGCCCCGCGGATTTCAATCAGCCCCAGCATTTT. Its translation: CASSPADFNQPQHF.